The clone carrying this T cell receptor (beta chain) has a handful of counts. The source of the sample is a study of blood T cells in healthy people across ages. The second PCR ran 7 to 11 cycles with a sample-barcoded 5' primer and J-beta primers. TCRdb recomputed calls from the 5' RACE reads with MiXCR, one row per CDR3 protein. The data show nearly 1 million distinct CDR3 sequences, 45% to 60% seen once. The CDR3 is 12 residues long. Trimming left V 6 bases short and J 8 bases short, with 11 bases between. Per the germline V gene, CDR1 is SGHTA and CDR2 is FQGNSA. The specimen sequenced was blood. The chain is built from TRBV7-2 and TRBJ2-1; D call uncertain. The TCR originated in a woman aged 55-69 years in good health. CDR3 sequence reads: CASRQQMHEQFF. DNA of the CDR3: TGTGCCAGCAGGCAACAGATGCATGAGCAGTTCTTC.